These 15 T cell receptor beta chains came from one sample sequenced in a study of shared clonotypes between healthy human individuals. Clones were sequenced by immunoSEQ multiplex PCR, and TCRdb holds only the in-frame ones, with some missing. The sample yields hundreds of thousands of clones, about 85% seen once. Material: PBMCs. These receptors were obtained from a middle-aged woman in good health. Some clones in this sample may be carry-over from other donors' samples.

V usage is TRBV6-5 and J usage is TRBJ1-1, with unresolved D. The CDR3 totals 13 residues. Germline V CDR1 and CDR2: MNHEY, SVGAGI. The V end was cut by 6 bases, the J end by 1 base, with 9 bases between. The CDR3 DNA reads TGTGCCAGCAGCTACCAATCGAACACTGAAGCTTTCTTT. Translation gives CASSYQSNTEAFF.

The chain uses TRBV9 and TRBJ2-7; D is undetermined. Trimming shortened V by 4 bases and J by 4 bases, and 15 bases separated the two germline ends. Germline CDR1 is SGDLS and CDR2 is YYNGEE. CDR3 length: 14 amino acids. CDR3 in DNA: TGTGCCAGCAGCCCCGAGTTGTGGGGATACGAGCAGTACTTC. Translating it yields CASSPELWGYEQYF.

The rearrangement uses TRBV7-6 and TRBJ1-4; the D is unclear. The germline V and J ends were trimmed by 5 bases and 6 bases, with 13 bases remaining between them. The CDR3 sequence is 14 residues long. Per the germline V gene, CDR1 is SGHVS and CDR2 is FNYEAQ. The CDR3: CASSARTDHEKLFF. CDR3 sequence (DNA): TGTGCCAGCAGCGCCCGGACGGACCATGAAAAACTGTTTTTT.

V and J are TRBV4-2 and TRBJ2-5, with 8 bases that match TRBD2. The J call may be incorrect, as the DNA end agrees better with TRBJ2-7. Per the germline V gene, CDR1 is LGHNA and CDR2 is YNFKEQ. The CDR3 has 15 residues. CDR3 residues: CASSQAGGQLNEQYF. CDR3 sequence (DNA): TGTGCCAGCAGCCAAGCGGGAGGGCAACTTAACGAGCAGTACTTC.

The V gene is TRBV5-1, the J gene TRBJ1-2; D remains unclear. CDR1 is SGHRS and CDR2 is YFSETQ in the germline V gene. The CDR3 has 12 amino acids. V gave up 0 bases and J gave up 6 bases, with 6 bases separating them. The CDR3 nucleotides read TGCGCCAGCAGCTTGGATGTGGATGGCTACACCTTC. Translation gives CASSLDVDGYTF.

This chain joins TRBV7-9 and TRBJ2-7, with TRBD1 matching 8 bases. CDR1 and CDR2 (germline): SEHNR, FQNEAQ (reference sequence). V lost 5 bases and J lost 6; bases outside the gene matches: 9. The CDR3 is made up of 14 amino acids. CDR3 sequence: CASSTWTGTGEQYF. In DNA form, the CDR3 reads TGTGCCAGCAGCACGTGGACAGGGACGGGCGAGCAGTACTTC.

J is TRBJ1-2 and V is TRBV7-2, with D perhaps TRBD1 (5 bases). The CDR3 is made up of 14 amino acids. Germline CDR1 SGHTA, CDR2 FQGNSA. V was trimmed by 4 bases and J by 3 bases, leaving 12 bases between them. DNA of the CDR3: TGTGCCAGCAGCTCCCAGGGATGGGACTATGGCTACACCTTC. It specifies CASSSQGWDYGYTF.

The chain joins TRBV29-1 to TRBJ2-7, with D tentatively TRBD2 (6 bases). The germline V and J ends were trimmed by 6 bases and 7 bases, with 16 bases remaining between them. This CDR3 has 12 amino acids. Germline V gene sequence: CDR1 SQVTM, CDR2 ANQGSEA. The CDR3 DNA reads TGCAGCGTCCGCACTAGCTCGGGAGAGCAGTACTTC. Protein sequence: CSVRTSSGEQYF.

This clone was detected only a few times. This chain connects TRBV7-9 to TRBJ2-1; D uncertain. The germline V gene encodes CDR1 SEHNR and CDR2 FQNEAQ (reference sequence). This CDR3 is 15 amino acids long. Between the trimmed V and J ends, which lost 1 base and 6 bases, there was a span of 13 bases. This chain's CDR3 is CASSLVSVRFNEQFF. CDR3 sequence (DNA): TGTGCCAGCAGCTTAGTGAGTGTCAGGTTCAATGAGCAGTTCTTC.

The V and J genes are TRBV7-2 and TRBJ1-2; D is ambiguous. The germline V and J ends were trimmed by 0 bases and 0 bases, with 5 bases remaining between them. The CDR3 covers 14 residues. The germline gives CDR1 SGHTA, CDR2 FQGNSA. The CDR3 reads CASSLAGANYGYTF. In DNA form, the CDR3 reads TGTGCCAGCAGCTTAGCTGGGGCTAACTATGGCTACACCTTC. The variable domain in full, completed from reference TRBV7-2 and TRBJ1-2, reads GAGVSQSPSNKVTEKGKDVELRCDPISGHTALYWYRQSLGQGLEFLIYFQGNSAPDKSGLPSDRFSAERTGGSVSTLTIQRTQQEDSAVYLCASSLAGANYGYTFGSGTRLTVV.

The chain employs TRBV15 and TRBJ2-7, with no clear D. The CDR3 consists of 14 residues. CDR1 LNHNV and CDR2 YYDKDF come from the germline V gene (reference sequence). V shed 2 bases and J shed 2 bases, with 10 bases lying between them. CDR3 coding DNA: TGTGCCACCAGCAGATATACCGGTACCTACGAGCAGTACTTC. Translation gives CATSRYTGTYEQYF. The full variable domain, in which reference TRBV15 and TRBJ2-7 provide the parts outside the CDR3, is DAMVIQNPRYQVTQFGKPVTLSCSQTLNHNVMYWYQQKSSQAPKLLFHYYDKDFNNEADTPDNFQSRRPNTSFCFLDIRSPGLGDTAMYLCATSRYTGTYEQYFGPGTRLTVT.

The chain joins TRBV2 to TRBJ2-5; no reliable D call. CDR3 length: 11 amino acids. V shed 1 base and J shed 9 bases, with 6 bases lying between them. The germline V gene has CDR1 SNHLY and CDR2 FYNNEI. The CDR3 nucleotides read TGTGCCAGCAGTGAAGAGATGCCCCAGTACTTC. Its protein product is CASSEEMPQYF.

The rearrangement uses TRBV15 and TRBJ1-5; TRBD1 might be the D (6 bases). Trimming left V 0 bases short and J 6 bases short, with 18 bases between. The CDR3 spans 17 residues. CDR1 is LNHNV and CDR2 is YYDKDF in the germline V gene (reference sequence). The CDR3 region has the DNA TGTGCCACCAGCAGAGAGGGGCGGGGGGGCGCTTCTCAGCCCCAGCATTTT. Amino acid sequence: CATSREGRGGASQPQHF.

The rearrangement uses TRBV29-1 and TRBJ1-1; D is undetermined. The germline CDR1 and CDR2 sequences are SQVTM and ANQGSEA. Deletions cut 7 bases from V and 7 bases from J, with 19 bases between. This CDR3 is built from 13 residues. The CDR3 loop reads CSALSRLMSEAFF. The CDR3 DNA reads TGCAGCGCTTTGAGCAGGTTGATGAGTGAAGCTTTCTTT.

As regards this clone: The same CDR3 also results from other DNA sequences found in this sample. V and J are TRBV9 and TRBJ2-3; D gene ambiguous. Per the germline V gene, CDR1 is SGDLS and CDR2 is YYNGEE. V was shortened by 0 bases and J by 4 bases, with 12 bases between the two germline ends. This CDR3 is built from 15 residues. In nucleotides, the CDR3 is TGTGCCAGCAGCGTAGCAGGTCGGGCGGCAGATACGCAGTATTTT. Translation gives CASSVAGRAADTQYF.